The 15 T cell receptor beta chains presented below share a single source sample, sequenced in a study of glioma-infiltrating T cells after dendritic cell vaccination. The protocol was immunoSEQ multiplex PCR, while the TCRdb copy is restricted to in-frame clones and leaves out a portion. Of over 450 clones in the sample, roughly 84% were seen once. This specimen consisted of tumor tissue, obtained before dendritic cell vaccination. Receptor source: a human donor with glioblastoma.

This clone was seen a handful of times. In DNA form, the CDR3 reads TGTGCCAGCAGTGCGTCAACAGGCGTTGAAGCTTTCTTT. The encoded protein is CASSASTGVEAFF. The chain employs TRBV2 and TRBJ1-1, with TRBD1 as a possible D gene (5 bases). Germline lookup yields CDR1 SNHLY and CDR2 FYNNEI. This CDR3 region has 13 residues. Trimming shortened V by 4 bases and J by 7 bases, and 13 bases separated the two germline ends. Using reference TRBV2 and TRBJ1-1 for the parts outside the CDR3, the full variable domain is EPEVTQTPSHQVTQMGQEVILRCVPISNHLYFYWYRQILGQKVEFLVSFYNNEISEKSEIFDDQFSVERPDGSNFTLKIRSTKLEDSAMYFCASSASTGVEAFFGQGTRLTVV.

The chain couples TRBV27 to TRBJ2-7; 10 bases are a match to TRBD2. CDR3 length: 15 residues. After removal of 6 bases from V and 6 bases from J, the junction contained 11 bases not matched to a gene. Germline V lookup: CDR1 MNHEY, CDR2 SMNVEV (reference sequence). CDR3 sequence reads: CASSPLAGTAGEQYF. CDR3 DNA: TGTGCCAGCAGCCCACTAGCGGGGACCGCTGGCGAGCAGTACTTC.

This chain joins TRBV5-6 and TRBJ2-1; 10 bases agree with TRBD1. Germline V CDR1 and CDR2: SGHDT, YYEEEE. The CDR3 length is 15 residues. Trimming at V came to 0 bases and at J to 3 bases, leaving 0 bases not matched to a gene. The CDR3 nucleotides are TGTGCCAGCAGCTTGGGGACAGGGGGCTACAATGAGCAGTTCTTC. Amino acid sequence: CASSLGTGGYNEQFF.

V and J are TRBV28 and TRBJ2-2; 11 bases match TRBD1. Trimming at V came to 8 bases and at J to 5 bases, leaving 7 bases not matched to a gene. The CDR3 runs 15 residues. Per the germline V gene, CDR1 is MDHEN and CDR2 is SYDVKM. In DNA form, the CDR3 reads TGTGCCAGCTTTCGTGGGACAGGGGGGACCGGGGAGCTGTTTTTT. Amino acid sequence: CASFRGTGGTGELFF. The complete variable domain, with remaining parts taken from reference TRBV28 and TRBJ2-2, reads DVKVTQSSRYLVKRTGEKVFLECVQDMDHENMFWYRQDPGLGLRLIYFSYDVKMKEKGDIPEGYSVSREKKERFSLILESASTNQTSMYLCASFRGTGGTGELFFGEGSRLTVL.

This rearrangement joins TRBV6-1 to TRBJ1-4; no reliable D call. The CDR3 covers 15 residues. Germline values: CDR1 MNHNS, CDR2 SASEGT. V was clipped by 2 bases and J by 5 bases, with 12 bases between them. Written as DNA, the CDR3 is TGTGCCAGCAGTGAACCGGGGATTTTGAATGAAAAACTGTTTTTT. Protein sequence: CASSEPGILNEKLFF.

CDR3 coding DNA: TGCGCCAGCAGTGAGTCGTTAGGGAGTCAGCCCCAGCATTTT. The encoded protein is CASSESLGSQPQHF. The chain combines TRBV10-2 with TRBJ1-5; unclear D gene. CDR1 and CDR2 (germline): WSHSY, SAAADI. The V and J ends lost 0 bases and 6 bases respectively, with 9 bases between them. The CDR3 runs to 14 residues.

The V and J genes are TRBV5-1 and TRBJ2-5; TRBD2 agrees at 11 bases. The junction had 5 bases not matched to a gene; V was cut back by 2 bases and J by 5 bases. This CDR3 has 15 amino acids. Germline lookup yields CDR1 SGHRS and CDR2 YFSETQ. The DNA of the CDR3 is TGCGCCAGCAGCTTTAGCGGGGGGGCGCGGGAGACCCAGTACTTC. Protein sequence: CASSFSGGARETQYF.

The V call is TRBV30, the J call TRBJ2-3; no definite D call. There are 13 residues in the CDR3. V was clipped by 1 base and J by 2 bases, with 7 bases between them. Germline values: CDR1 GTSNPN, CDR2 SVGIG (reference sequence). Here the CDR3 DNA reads TGTGCCTGGAGTGCTGGAGTCACAGATACGCAGTATTTT. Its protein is CAWSAGVTDTQYF.

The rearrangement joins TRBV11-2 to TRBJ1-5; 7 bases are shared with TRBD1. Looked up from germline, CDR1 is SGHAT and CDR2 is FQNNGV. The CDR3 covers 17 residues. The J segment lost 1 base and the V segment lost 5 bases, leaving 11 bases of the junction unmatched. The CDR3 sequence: CASSPTGQVGSNQPQHF. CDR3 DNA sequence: TGTGCCAGCAGCCCCACCGGACAGGTCGGAAGCAATCAGCCCCAGCATTTT.

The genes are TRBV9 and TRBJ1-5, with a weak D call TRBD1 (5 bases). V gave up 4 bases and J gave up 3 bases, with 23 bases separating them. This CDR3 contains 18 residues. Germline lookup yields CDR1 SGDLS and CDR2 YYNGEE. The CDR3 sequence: CASSPTPGLGGNNQPQHF. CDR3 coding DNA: TGTGCCAGCAGCCCCACCCCGGGGTTGGGGGGTAACAATCAGCCCCAGCATTTT. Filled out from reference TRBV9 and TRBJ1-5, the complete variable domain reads DSGVTQTPKHLITATGQRVTLRCSPRSGDLSVYWYQQSLDQGLQFLIQYYNGEERAKGNILERFSAQQFPDLHSELNLSSLELGDSALYFCASSPTPGLGGNNQPQHFGDGTRLSIL.

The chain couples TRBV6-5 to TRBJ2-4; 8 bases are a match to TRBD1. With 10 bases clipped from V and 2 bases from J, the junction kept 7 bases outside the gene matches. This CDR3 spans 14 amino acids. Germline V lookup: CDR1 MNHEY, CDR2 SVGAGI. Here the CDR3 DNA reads TGTGCCACCAGAGCCAGGGGGCCCAAAAACATTCAGTACTTC. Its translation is CATRARGPKNIQYF.

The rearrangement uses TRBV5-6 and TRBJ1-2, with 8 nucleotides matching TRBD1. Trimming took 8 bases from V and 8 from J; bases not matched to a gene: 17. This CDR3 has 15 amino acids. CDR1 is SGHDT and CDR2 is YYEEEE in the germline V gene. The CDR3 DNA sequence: TGTGCCAGTAACCCGGGGCCAGACAGGGGACGAGGCTACACCTTC. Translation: CASNPGPDRGRGYTF.

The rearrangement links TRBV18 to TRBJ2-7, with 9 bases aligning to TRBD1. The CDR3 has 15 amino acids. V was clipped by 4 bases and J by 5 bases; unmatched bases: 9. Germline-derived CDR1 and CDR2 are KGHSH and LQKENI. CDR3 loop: CASSRSGQGINEQYF. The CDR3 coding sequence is TGTGCCAGCTCACGATCGGGACAGGGTATCAACGAGCAGTACTTC.

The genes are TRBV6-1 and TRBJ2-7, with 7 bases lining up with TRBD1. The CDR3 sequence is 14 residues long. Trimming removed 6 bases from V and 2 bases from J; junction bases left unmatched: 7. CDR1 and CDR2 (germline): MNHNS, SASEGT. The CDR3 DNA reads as TGTGCCAGCAGCCACACCGGGACAGCCTACGAGCAGTACTTC. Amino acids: CASSHTGTAYEQYF.

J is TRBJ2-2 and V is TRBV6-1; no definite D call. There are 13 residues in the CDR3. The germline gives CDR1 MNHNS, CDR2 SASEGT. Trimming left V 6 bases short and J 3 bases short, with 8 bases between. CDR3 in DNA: TGTGCCAGCAGGGCAGGTTACACCGGGGAGCTGTTTTTT. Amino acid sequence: CASRAGYTGELFF.